This T cell receptor (beta chain) was recovered during a study of blood T cells in healthy people across ages. Overall study results and limits: Considered underestimates were the diversity estimates obtained from one million T cells. Both naive CD4+ cell counts and diversity were greater in long-lived donors than in aged donors.

For the second PCR, which ran for about 7 to 11 cycles, a sample-barcoded 5' primer and a J-beta primer mix were used. TCRdb re-called the 5' RACE reads with MiXCR, one entry per CDR3 protein. The data show about 1.1 million distinct CDR3 sequences, more than 30% seen once. Trimming shortened V by 5 bases and J by 2 bases, and 10 bases separated the two germline ends. The CDR3 contains 13 residues. Germline values: CDR1 SEHNR, CDR2 FQNEAQ (reference sequence). A word on this clonotype: What it binds is unknown.

This sequence joins TRBV7-9 and TRBJ2-7; unclear D gene. Sequences were obtained from blood. The TCR sequence derives from a man younger than 30 in good health. The CDR3 DNA sequence: TGTGCCAGCAGCACCCCACTAACCTACGAGCAGTACTTC. Amino acid sequence: CASSTPLTYEQYF.